This TCR beta chain was recovered during a study of OX40 agonist ivuxolimab in advanced cancers. Across the study: Aged roughly 23 to 90 with a mean of approximately 57 years, they were 75% to 85% male. Study-level findings and limits: Antigen specificity remained undetermined for the expanded peripheral T cells. Circulating CD4+ and CD8+ T cells showed clonal expansion by week 6 at 0.1 to 3.0 mg/kg.

As to this clone: The antigen remains undetermined.

Patients with autoimmune history or systemic immunosuppression were excluded. The data were produced by immunoSEQ multiplex PCR, yet TCRdb's version contains in-frame clones alone and is incomplete. This table has about 90,000 clones, about 85% appearing once. The V gene's germline CDR1 is SGHRS and CDR2 YFSETQ. V was shortened by 0 bases and J by 2 bases, with 9 bases between the two germline ends. The CDR3 spans 14 residues. Sequencing used CD4+ or CD8+ T cells sorted from blood, obtained in a trial of the OX40 agonist ivuxolimab. The receptor comes from an adult with an advanced solid tumor such as melanoma, head and neck, liver or kidney cancer. The chain recombines TRBV5-1 with TRBJ2-7; D unclear. The CDR3 spells CASSLEGPPYEQYV. The CDR3, as DNA: TGCGCCAGCAGCTTGGAGGGCCCCCCCTACGAGCAGTACGTC.